The rows below give T cell receptor beta chains drawn from one sample of a study of tumor-infiltrating lymphocytes in primary liver carcinoma. TCRdb reanalysed the multiplex PCR reads using MiXCR and keeps one entry per CDR3 protein. The data show approximately 76,000 distinct CDR3 sequences, with over 70% seen just once and roughly 13% held by the top ten. The sequenced sample consisted of liver tumor tissue from sampling region 4. The receptor source for this set is an older woman with primary liver carcinoma and hepatitis B virus infection. The CDR3 runs from the conserved cysteine through the conserved F or W. Fields, in order: CDR3 length, J gene, V gene, CDR3 protein.

length: 17; J: TRBJ2-1; V: TRBV11-3; CDR3: CASSLGFGGLSYNKQFF
length: 17; J: TRBJ2-3; V: TRBV11-2; CDR3: CASSLWGLTYTPDTQYF
length: 15; J: TRBJ1-4; V: TRBV20-1; CDR3: CSVRGFRVLGEKLFF
length: 16; J: TRBJ2-1; V: TRBV5-1; CDR3: CASSLGPGQGANEQFF
length: 15; J: TRBJ2-5; V: TRBV4-2; CDR3: CASSLGTSSEETQYF
length: 11; J: TRBJ2-5; V: TRBV20-1; CDR3: CSVHERETQYF
length: 15; J: TRBJ2-5; V: TRBV14; CDR3: CASGQDLVIQETQYF
length: 17; J: TRBJ2-3; V: TRBV11-2; CDR3: CASDPAPRGKGIDTQYF
length: 11; J: TRBJ2-5; V: TRBV6-5; CDR3: CASRQAGGDYF
length: 15; J: TRBJ1-2; V: TRBV6-1; CDR3: CVCSEGWIGNYGYTF
length: 13; J: TRBJ2-1; V: TRBV12-3/TRBV12-4; CDR3: CAGSSAGTDEQFF
length: 14; J: TRBJ1-1; V: TRBV7-9; CDR3: CASSLARQGSEAFF
length: 16; J: TRBJ2-1; V: TRBV5-5; CDR3: CAGSSGLAGAYNEQFF
length: 18; J: TRBJ2-3; V: TRBV4-2; CDR3: CASSQASSSGVPTDTQYF
length: 13; J: TRBJ1-5; V: TRBV5-4; CDR3: CASSPGPNQPQRF
length: 16; J: TRBJ2-1; V: TRBV12-3/TRBV12-4; CDR3: CASSSRPRDRDDEQFF
length: 14; J: TRBJ1-5; V: TRBV28; CDR3: CASSPASGYQPQHF
length: 17; J: TRBJ2-7; V: TRBV10-2; CDR3: CTSSAEEGTGRAYEQYF
length: 15; J: TRBJ2-5; V: TRBV9; CDR3: CANSGGGSGQETQYF
length: 13; J: TRBJ1-1; V: TRBV12-3/TRBV12-4; CDR3: CASRRTGGIEALF
length: 13; J: TRBJ2-5; V: TRBV7-2; CDR3: CASSPSGGEAQYF
length: 16; J: TRBJ1-5; V: TRBV10-1; CDR3: CASRMGDPDSIQPQHF
length: 14; J: TRBJ2-1; V: TRBV6-1; CDR3: CVSTREETYSEQFF
length: 15; J: TRBJ1-5; V: TRBV6-1; CDR3: CASSEDRGGKQPQHF
length: 14; J: TRBJ1-5; V: TRBV28; CDR3: CASSSQGGSQPQHF
length: 15; J: TRBJ2-3; V: TRBV12-3/TRBV12-4; CDR3: CASSSGGLTTDTRFF
length: 15; J: TRBJ2-5; V: TRBV11-3; CDR3: CASSSRRGYQEAQYF
length: 11; J: TRBJ2-5; V: TRBV29-1; CDR3: CSVYGLEIQYF
length: 18; J: TRBJ2-7; V: TRBV9; CDR3: CASSVAPSTSGTPYEQYF
length: 15; J: TRBJ1-2; V: TRBV6-5; CDR3: CASSCQCGDRGGYTF
length: 14; J: TRBJ2-3; V: TRBV6-5; CDR3: CVSSPSPRDGTQYF
length: 19; J: TRBJ1-3; V: TRBV11-2; CDR3: CSSGSRPDRGAYPGNTIYF
length: 15; J: TRBJ2-2; V: TRBV7-9; CDR3: CASSFSGRTTGKLFF
length: 17; J: TRBJ1-1; V: TRBV6-1; CDR3: CASSARSSGVEDTEAFF
length: 15; J: TRBJ2-1; V: TRBV5-1; CDR3: CASSLGTSHGGVQFF
length: 13; J: TRBJ2-3; V: TRBV6-5; CDR3: CARFGPAPDTQYF
length: 21; J: TRBJ2-2; V: TRBV14; CDR3: CVSSQDTPHEFRDRVTGELFF